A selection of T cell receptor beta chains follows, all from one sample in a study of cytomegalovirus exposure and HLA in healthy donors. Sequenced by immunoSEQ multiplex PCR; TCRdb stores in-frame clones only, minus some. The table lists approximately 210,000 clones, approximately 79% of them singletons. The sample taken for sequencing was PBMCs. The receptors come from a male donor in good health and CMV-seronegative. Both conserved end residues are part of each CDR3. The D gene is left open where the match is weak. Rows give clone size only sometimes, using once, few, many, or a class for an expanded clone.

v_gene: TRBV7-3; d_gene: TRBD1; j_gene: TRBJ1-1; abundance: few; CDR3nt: TGTGCCAGCAGTTCACAGGGGGACACTGAAGCTTTCTTT; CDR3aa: CASSSQGDTEAFF
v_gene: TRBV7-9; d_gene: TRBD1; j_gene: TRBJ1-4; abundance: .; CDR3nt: TGTGCCAGCAGTTCGAGACAGGGTAATGAAAAACTGTTTTTT; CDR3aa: CASSSRQGNEKLFF
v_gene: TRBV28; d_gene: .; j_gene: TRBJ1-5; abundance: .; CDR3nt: TGTGCCAGCAGGTTATACAGGGACGGGGTTTATCAGCCCCAGCATTTT; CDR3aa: CASRLYRDGVYQPQHF
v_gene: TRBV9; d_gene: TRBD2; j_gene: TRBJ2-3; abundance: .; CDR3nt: TGTGCCAGCGGGACTAGCGGGAGGTGGGCAGATACGCAGTATTTT; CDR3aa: CASGTSGRWADTQYF
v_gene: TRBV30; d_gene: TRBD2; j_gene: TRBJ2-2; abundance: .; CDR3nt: TGTGCCTGGAGCCCCCCCGAGCTAGCGGGAGTTTTCACCGGGGAGCTGTTTTTT; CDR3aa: CAWSPPELAGVFTGELFF
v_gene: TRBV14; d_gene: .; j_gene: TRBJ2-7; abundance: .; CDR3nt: TGTGCCAGCAACCAAGCGGGTTATCGTCACCTCGGAATTGGGGAGCAGTACTTC; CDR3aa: CASNQAGYRHLGIGEQYF
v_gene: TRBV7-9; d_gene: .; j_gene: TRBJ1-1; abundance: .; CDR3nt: TGTGCCAGCAGCTTGAGGGGGACGAGCACTGAAGCTTTCTTT; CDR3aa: CASSLRGTSTEAFF
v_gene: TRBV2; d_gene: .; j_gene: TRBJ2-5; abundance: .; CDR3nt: TGTGCCAGCAGTGAAGGAGCGGTCGGCGGGACCCAGTACTTC; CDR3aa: CASSEGAVGGTQYF
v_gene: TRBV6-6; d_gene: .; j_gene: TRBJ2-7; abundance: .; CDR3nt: TGTGCCAGCAGTTACTCGGGGCATGCCCCGACCTACGAGCAGTACTTC; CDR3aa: CASSYSGHAPTYEQYF
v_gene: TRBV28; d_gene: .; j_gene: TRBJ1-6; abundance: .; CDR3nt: TGTGCCAGCAGTTCGCGGCCCCGTCATGTCCACTTT; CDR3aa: CASSSRPRHVHF
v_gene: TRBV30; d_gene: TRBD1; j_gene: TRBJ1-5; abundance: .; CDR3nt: TGTGCCTCAGGCACAGGGGGTTCTGGACAGCCCCAGCATTTT; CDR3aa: CASGTGGSGQPQHF
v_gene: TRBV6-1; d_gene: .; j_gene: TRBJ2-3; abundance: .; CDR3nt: TGTGCCAACCCCGGGATCCATCTTGCGTATTTT; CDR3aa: CANPGIHLAYF
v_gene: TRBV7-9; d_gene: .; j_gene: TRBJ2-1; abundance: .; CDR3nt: TGTGCCAGCAGCGTCTTGGGGCAGGGCGCCAAAAACAATGAGCAGTTCTTC; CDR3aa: CASSVLGQGAKNNEQFF
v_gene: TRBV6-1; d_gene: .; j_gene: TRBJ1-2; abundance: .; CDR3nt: TGTGCCACACCCTGGGGGGGCCTCTCGGGTGGCTACACCTTC; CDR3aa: CATPWGGLSGGYTF
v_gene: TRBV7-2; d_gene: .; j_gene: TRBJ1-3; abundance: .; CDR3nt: TGTGCCAGCAGCCCCCCCGGGGTCTCTGGAAACACCATATATTTT; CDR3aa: CASSPPGVSGNTIYF
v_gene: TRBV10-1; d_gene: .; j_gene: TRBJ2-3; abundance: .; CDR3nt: TGCGCCAGGAGGATAGATACGCAGTATTTT; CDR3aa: CARRIDTQYF
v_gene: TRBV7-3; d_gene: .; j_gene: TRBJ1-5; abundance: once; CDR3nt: TGTTCCAGCAGTTACCAGGGGAATAGCAATCAGCCCCAGCATTTT; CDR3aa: CSSSYQGNSNQPQHF
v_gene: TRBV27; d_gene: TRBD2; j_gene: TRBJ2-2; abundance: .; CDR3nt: TGTGCCAGCAGGAATAGCGGGGGAACGGGAGGGACCGGGGAGCTGTTTTTT; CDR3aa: CASRNSGGTGGTGELFF
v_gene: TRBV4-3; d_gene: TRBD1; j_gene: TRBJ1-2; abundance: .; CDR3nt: TGCGCCAGCAGCCAAGATCCAGGGGGCCTTGCTAACTATGGCTACACCTTC; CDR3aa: CASSQDPGGLANYGYTF
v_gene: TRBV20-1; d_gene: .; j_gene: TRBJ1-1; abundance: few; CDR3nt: TGTTCTACAGGACTGAACACTGAAGCTTTCTTT; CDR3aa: CSTGLNTEAFF
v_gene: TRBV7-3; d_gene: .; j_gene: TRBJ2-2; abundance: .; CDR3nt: TGTGCCAGCAGCTTAACCGGAGGGCCGAACACCGGGGAGCTGTTTTTT; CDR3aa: CASSLTGGPNTGELFF
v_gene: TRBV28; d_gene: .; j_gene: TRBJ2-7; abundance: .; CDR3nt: TGTGCCAGCAGTACCCCGCAGGGTGCGTTCTACGAGCAGTACTTC; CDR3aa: CASSTPQGAFYEQYF
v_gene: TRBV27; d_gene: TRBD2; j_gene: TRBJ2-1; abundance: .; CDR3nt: TGTGCCAGACGTCGGCCTAGCGGGGGGGTAGACAATGAGCAGTTCTTC; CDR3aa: CARRRPSGGVDNEQFF
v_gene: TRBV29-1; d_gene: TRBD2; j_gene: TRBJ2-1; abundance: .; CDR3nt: TGCAGCGTGGACTCTGAGCGGGAGGGCTTTCCCAATGAGCAGTTCTTC; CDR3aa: CSVDSEREGFPNEQFF
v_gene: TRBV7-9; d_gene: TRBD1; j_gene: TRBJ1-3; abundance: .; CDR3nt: TGTGCCAGCAGCTCGCGACAGGGAATAGGCGGAAACACCATATATTTT; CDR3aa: CASSSRQGIGGNTIYF
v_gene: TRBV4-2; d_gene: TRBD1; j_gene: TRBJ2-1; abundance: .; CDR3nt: TGTGCCAGCAGCCAACCGGGGGGACAGGGACGGAATGAGCAGTTCTTC; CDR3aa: CASSQPGGQGRNEQFF
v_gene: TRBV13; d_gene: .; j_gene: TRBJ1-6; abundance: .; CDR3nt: TGTGCCAGCAGATCCGGGACTACAGGTTCACCCCTCCACTTT; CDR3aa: CASRSGTTGSPLHF
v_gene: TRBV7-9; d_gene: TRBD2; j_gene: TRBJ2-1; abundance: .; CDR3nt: TGTGCCAGCAGCTTTAGCGGGAGCTCCTACAATGAGCAGTTCTTC; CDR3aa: CASSFSGSSYNEQFF
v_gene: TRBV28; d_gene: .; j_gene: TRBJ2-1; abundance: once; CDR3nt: TGTGCCACAGGGACTTCCCTACGCAATGAGCAGTTCTTC; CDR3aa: CATGTSLRNEQFF
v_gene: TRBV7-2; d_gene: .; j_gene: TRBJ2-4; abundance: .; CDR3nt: TGTGCCAGCAGCTTAGATGGGGGGTTGGCCAAAAACATTCAGTACTTC; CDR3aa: CASSLDGGLAKNIQYF
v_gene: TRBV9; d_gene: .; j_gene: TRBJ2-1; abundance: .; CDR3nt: TGTGCCAGCTCACAGTACTACAATGAGCAGTTCTTC; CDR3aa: CASSQYYNEQFF
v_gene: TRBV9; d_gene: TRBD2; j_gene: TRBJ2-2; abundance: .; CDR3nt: TGTGCCAGCAGCGCCTCTGGCTCGACATATACTAGCGGGAAACTGTTTTTT; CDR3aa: CASSASGSTYTSGKLFF